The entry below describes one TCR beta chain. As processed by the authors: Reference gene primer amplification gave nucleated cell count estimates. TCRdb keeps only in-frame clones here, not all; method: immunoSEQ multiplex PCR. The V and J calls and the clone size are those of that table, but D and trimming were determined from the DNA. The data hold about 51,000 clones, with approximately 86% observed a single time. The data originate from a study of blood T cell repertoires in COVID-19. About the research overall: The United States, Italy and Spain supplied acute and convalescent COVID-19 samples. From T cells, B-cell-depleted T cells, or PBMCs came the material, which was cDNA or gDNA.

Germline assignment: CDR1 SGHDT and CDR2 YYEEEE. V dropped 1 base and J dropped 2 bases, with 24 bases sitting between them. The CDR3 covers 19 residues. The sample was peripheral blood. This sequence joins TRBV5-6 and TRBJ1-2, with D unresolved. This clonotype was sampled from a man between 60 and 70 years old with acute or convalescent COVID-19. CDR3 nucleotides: TGTGCCAGCAGCTTGAGATGGGAGGACGCCCGTAGCTTAAACTATGGCTACACCTTC. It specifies CASSLRWEDARSLNYGYTF.